Listed here are 24 T cell receptor beta chains from one sample, sequenced in a study of T-cell memory formation after mild COVID-19. TCRdb re-derived calls from the 5' RACE reads in MiXCR, one entry per CDR3 protein. The sample has under 700,000 distinct CDR3 sequences, roughly 20% seen once; the top ten hold around an eighth. The sample comprised PBMCs or a T cell subset sorted from them (not recorded which). The receptors stem from an adult woman who had mild COVID-19 (a few samples of this study predate the infection). Cell type and time point are not known.

This clonotype was seen more than once but under ten times. This sequence joins TRBV4-1 and TRBJ2-3; 7 bases line up with TRBD2. The germline gives CDR1 MGHRA, CDR2 YSYEKL. V lost 5 bases to trimming and J lost 6 bases; unmatched junction nucleotides: 35. The CDR3 runs 23 residues. Here the CDR3 reads CASSGPRSFPARRAGVTQDTQYF. DNA for the CDR3: TGCGCCAGCAGCGGGCCAAGGTCGTTTCCGGCGCGGCGGGCGGGGGTGACACAGGATACGCAGTATTTT.

In this sample, this clonotype turned up a few times. The CDR3 spells CASSAASGSNNEQFF. Written as DNA, the CDR3 is TGTGCCAGCAGCGCAGCTAGCGGTTCTAACAATGAGCAGTTCTTC. The J gene is TRBJ2-1, the V gene TRBV9; TRBD2 agrees at 7 bases. The CDR3 length is 15 residues. J lost 5 bases, V lost 3 bases, and 8 bases had no gene match. Germline V gene sequence: CDR1 SGDLS, CDR2 YYNGEE.

The rearrangement joins TRBV12-3 or TRBV12-4 to TRBJ2-7; unclear D gene. Trimming removed 5 bases from V and 2 bases from J, with 13 bases in between. The CDR3 is 14 amino acids. The CDR3 region is CASSHEVGTYEQYF. The DNA of the CDR3 is TGTGCCAGCAGTCATGAAGTTGGTACCTACGAGCAGTACTTC.

This chain uses TRBV7-6 with TRBJ1-1; no definite D call. Germline V lookup: CDR1 SGHVS, CDR2 FNYEAQ. Deletions cut 4 bases from V and 1 base from J, with 7 bases between. The CDR3 consists of 13 residues. The CDR3 spells CASSSSRNTEAFF. In DNA form, the CDR3 reads TGTGCCAGCAGCTCCTCAAGGAACACTGAAGCTTTCTTT.

This clonotype was recorded a few times. This chain joins TRBV29-1 and TRBJ2-3; D gene ambiguous. Trimming cost V 1 base and J 3 bases, with 11 bases left between them. This CDR3 has 14 residues. Looked up from germline, CDR1 is SQVTM and CDR2 is ANQGSEA. As DNA, the CDR3 is TGCAGCGTTGAAGCCCGAGCTAGGACAGATACGCAGTATTTT. Translation gives CSVEARARTDTQYF.

The V and J genes are TRBV7-3 and TRBJ2-6; D may be TRBD2 (5 bases). The CDR3 extends over 15 amino acids. The germline CDR1 and CDR2 sequences are SGHTA and FQGTGA. The V and J ends lost 7 bases and 0 bases respectively, with 10 bases between them. The CDR3 is CASTRGSSGANVLTF. As DNA, the CDR3 is TGTGCCAGCACCAGAGGGTCCTCTGGGGCCAACGTCCTGACTTTC.

This clonotype was counted ten times or more. The rearrangement joins TRBV21-1 to TRBJ2-1; the table gives TRBD2 as D, unverified against the DNA. TRBV21-1 is termed a pseudogene. CDR3 length equals 17 residues. This CDR3 is CASSTRLAGVPIDEQFF. Here the CDR3 DNA reads TGTGCCAGCAGCACCAGACTAGCGGGAGTCCCAATTGATGAGCAGTTCTTC.

This clonotype was counted between two and nine times. This chain joins TRBV12-3 or TRBV12-4 and TRBJ2-1; 8 positions match TRBD1. The V and J ends lost 6 bases and 2 bases, in that order; junction bases with no gene match: 9. The CDR3 loop spans 16 amino acids. The CDR3 nucleotides read TGTGCCAGCAGGTCTTACAGGGGGAAGACCTACAATGAGCAGTTCTTC. Protein sequence: CASRSYRGKTYNEQFF.

The J gene is TRBJ1-1, the V gene TRBV7-9, with D possibly TRBD1 on 6 matching bases. This CDR3 contains 13 residues. CDR1 and CDR2 (germline): SEHNR, FQNEAQ (reference sequence). V lost 4 bases and J 4 bases, leaving 10 bases between the germline ends. The CDR3 loop is CASSSLGATEAFF. CDR3 coding DNA: TGTGCCAGCAGCTCCTTGGGGGCCACTGAAGCTTTCTTT.

The V gene is TRBV6-5, the J gene TRBJ1-1; no clear D gene. CDR1 is MNHEY and CDR2 is SVGAGI in the germline V gene. The CDR3 totals 15 residues. Deletions cut 6 bases from V and 2 bases from J, with 16 bases between. The DNA for the CDR3 is TGTGCCAGCAGACCTCTGTACAGATTAAACACTGAAGCTTTCTTT. Translation gives CASRPLYRLNTEAFF.

The chain carries TRBV6-1 and TRBJ2-6; D not resolved. This CDR3 has 12 amino acids. CDR1 MNHNS and CDR2 SASEGT come from the germline V gene. V was cut by 8 bases and J by 5 bases, with 7 bases left in between. CDR3 DNA sequence: TGTGCCAGCCTTCTAAGGGCCAACGTCCTGACTTTC. This encodes CASLLRANVLTF.

A few counts support this clonotype. The chain joins TRBV10-3 to TRBJ1-2; D remains unclear. This CDR3 has 14 amino acids. Per germline, CDR1 ENHRY and CDR2 SYGVKD. The V gene lost 6 bases and the J gene lost 2 bases, with 13 bases spanning the gap. The CDR3 reads CAIRTPTQNYGYTF. The DNA for the CDR3 is TGTGCCATCAGAACCCCGACCCAAAACTATGGCTACACCTTC.

This clonotype was observed a few times. CDR3 DNA: TGTGCCAGCAGTAAGAATGCGAATGAGCAGTTCTTC. It yields the protein CASSKNANEQFF. The gene calls are TRBV6-2 or TRBV6-3 and TRBJ2-1; D is unclear. Per the germline V gene, CDR1 is MNHEY and CDR2 is SVGEGT. The CDR3 spans 12 residues. The V and J ends lost 5 bases and 7 bases respectively, with 9 bases between them.

V is TRBV29-1 and J is TRBJ2-3; D remains unclear. From germline, CDR1 is SQVTM and CDR2 ANQGSEA. The CDR3 covers 13 residues. Trimming removed 4 bases from V and 7 bases from J, with 15 bases in between. The CDR3 DNA reads as TGCAGCGTTGGTTGGGCTCCACAAAATACGCAGTATTTT. This gives the protein CSVGWAPQNTQYF.

The chain employs TRBV12-3 or TRBV12-4 and TRBJ1-5, with 7 bases fitting TRBD1. The V segment lost 6 bases and the J segment 6 bases; nucleotides outside the gene matches: 14. There are 16 residues in the CDR3. CDR3 region: CASSPREGASGQPQHF. DNA for the CDR3: TGTGCCAGCAGCCCCCGGGAGGGGGCTTCGGGTCAGCCCCAGCATTTT.

A single count supports this clonotype. The V and J genes are TRBV7-9 and TRBJ1-2; D is uncertain. V lost 6 bases, J lost 7 bases, and 9 bases lay in between. Looked up from germline, CDR1 is SEHNR and CDR2 is FQNEAQ (reference sequence). The CDR3 loop spans 11 amino acids. The CDR3 bases are TGTGCCAGCAGAAACGGCCTTGGCTACACCTTC. Its translation is CASRNGLGYTF.

V usage is TRBV29-1 and J usage is TRBJ2-5, with 9 bases lining up with TRBD1. Germline CDR1 reads SQVTM; CDR2 reads ANQGSEA. The CDR3 covers 13 residues. Germline trimming cut 5 bases from V and 2 bases from J; bases unmatched to any gene: 3. As DNA, the CDR3 is TGCAGCGTTAGGACAGGGGCACAAGAGACCCAGTACTTC. This translates into CSVRTGAQETQYF. The full variable domain, its missing parts supplied by reference TRBV29-1 and TRBJ2-5, is SAVISQKPSRDICQRGTSLTIQCQVDSQVTMMFWYRQQPGQSLTLIATANQGSEATYESGFVIDKFPISRPNLTFSTLTVSNMSPEDSSIYLCSVRTGAQETQYFGPGTRLLVL.

Concerning this clonotype: The CDR3 ends on some other residue instead of the conserved phenylalanine or tryptophan, so this is likely a read error. The DNA is omitted, as the CDR3 cannot be located on it reliably, and the CDR3 follows TCRdb's listing. V usage is TRBV5-1 and J usage is TRBJ2-5; the table names TRBD2, a call not compared with the DNA. The CDR3 comprises 12 residues, both ends counted. Germline CDR1 SGHRS, CDR2 YFSETQ. CDR3 sequence: CASSLAGTSGGI.

In this sample, this clonotype turned up a few times. This chain links TRBV12-3 or TRBV12-4 with TRBJ1-1; TRBD1 matches at 7 bases. The V and J ends lost 4 bases and 4 bases, in that order; junction bases with no gene match: 6. This CDR3 has 14 residues. The chain's CDR3 is CASSSQQGRTEAFF. The CDR3 coding sequence is TGTGCCAGCAGTTCACAACAGGGGCGCACTGAAGCTTTCTTT.

The chain joins TRBV6-1 to TRBJ1-5; D may be TRBD1 (6 bases). The CDR3 length is 18 residues. Trimming took off 6 bases at V and 1 base at J, with 22 bases between the two ends. CDR1 and CDR2 from the germline V gene are MNHNS and SASEGT. Here the CDR3 reads CASSRPGGGDMSNQPQHF. In DNA, the CDR3 is TGTGCCAGCAGCCGCCCTGGGGGCGGGGATATGAGCAATCAGCCCCAGCATTTT.

A few counts support this clonotype. The rearrangement links TRBV14 to TRBJ2-6, with D unclear. V was cut by 1 base and J by 3 bases, with 7 bases left in between. Germline-derived CDR1 and CDR2 are SGHDN and FVKESK. This CDR3 has 15 residues. The DNA for the CDR3 is TGTGCCAGCAGCCAAGTAGGCGGTGGGGCCAACGTCCTGACTTTC. This gives the protein CASSQVGGGANVLTF.

This clonotype was detected only a few times. V usage is TRBV20-1 and J usage is TRBJ2-2; TRBD2 matches at 7 bases. V shed 0 bases, J shed 5 bases, and the junction held 9 bases outside the gene matches. Germline V gives CDR1 DFQATT, CDR2 SNEGSKA (reference sequence). The CDR3 consists of 16 residues. CDR3 nucleotide sequence: TGCAGTGCTAGAGATTTGCGCGGGGGAGATACCGGGGAGCTGTTTTTT. It is translated as CSARDLRGGDTGELFF.

J is TRBJ1-5 and V is TRBV28; TRBD1 might be the D (6 bases). The germline gives CDR1 MDHEN, CDR2 SYDVKM. Deletions cut 7 bases from V and 6 bases from J, with 31 bases between. The CDR3 sequence is 19 residues long. The CDR3: CASNFGSTGPETGGQPQHF. The CDR3 nucleotides are TGTGCCAGCAATTTTGGTTCGACAGGTCCTGAGACTGGTGGTCAGCCCCAGCATTTT.

In this sample, this clonotype turned up many times. The V and J genes are TRBV7-2 and TRBJ2-3; D is perhaps TRBD2 (6 bases). Germline CDR1 SGHTA, CDR2 FQGNSA. This CDR3 contains 15 residues. The ends were cut back, 5 bases at V and 1 base at J, with 13 bases in the middle. The CDR3: CASSPLGGGTDTQYF. CDR3 sequence (DNA): TGTGCCAGCAGCCCGCTGGGGGGAGGCACAGATACGCAGTATTTT. Complete variable domain (other parts from reference TRBV7-2 and TRBJ2-3): GAGVSQSPSNKVTEKGKDVELRCDPISGHTALYWYRQSLGQGLEFLIYFQGNSAPDKSGLPSDRFSAERTGGSVSTLTIQRTQQEDSAVYLCASSPLGGGTDTQYFGPGTRLTVL.